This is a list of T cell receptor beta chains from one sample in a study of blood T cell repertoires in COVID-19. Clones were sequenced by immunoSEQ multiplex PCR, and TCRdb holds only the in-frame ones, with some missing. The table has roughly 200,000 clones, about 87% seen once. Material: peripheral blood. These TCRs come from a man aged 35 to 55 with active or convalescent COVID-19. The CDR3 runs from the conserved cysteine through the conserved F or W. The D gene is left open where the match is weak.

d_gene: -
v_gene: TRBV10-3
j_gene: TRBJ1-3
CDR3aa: CAITEGSGNTIYF
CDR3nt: TGTGCCATCACGGAGGGCTCCGGAAACACCATATATTTT

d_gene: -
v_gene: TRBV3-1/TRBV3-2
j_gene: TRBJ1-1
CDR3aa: CASSQPWAGVNTEAFF
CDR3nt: TGTGCCAGCAGCCAACCATGGGCAGGGGTGAACACTGAAGCTTTCTTT

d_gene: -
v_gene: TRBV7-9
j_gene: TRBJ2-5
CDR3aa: CASSLNQNQETQYF
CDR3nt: TGTGCCAGCAGCTTGAACCAGAACCAAGAGACCCAGTACTTC

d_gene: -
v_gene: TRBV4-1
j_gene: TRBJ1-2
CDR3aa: CASSQDPGSAAYGYTF
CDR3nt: TGCGCCAGCAGCCAAGATCCAGGTTCAGCTGCCTATGGCTACACCTTC

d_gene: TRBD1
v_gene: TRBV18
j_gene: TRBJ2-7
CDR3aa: CASSPGTGPLNEQYF
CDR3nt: TGTGCCAGCTCACCCGGGACAGGCCCTCTCAACGAGCAGTACTTC

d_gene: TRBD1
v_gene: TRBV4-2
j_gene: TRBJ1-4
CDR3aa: CASSQDRGREKLFF
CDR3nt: TGTGCCAGCAGCCAAGACAGGGGGCGCGAAAAACTGTTTTTT

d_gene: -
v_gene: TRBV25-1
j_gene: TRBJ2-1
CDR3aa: CASSEYLGARSDEQFF
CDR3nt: TGTGCCAGCAGTGAATACCTGGGGGCGCGGTCCGATGAGCAGTTCTTC

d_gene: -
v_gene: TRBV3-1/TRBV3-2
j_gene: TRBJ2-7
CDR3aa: CASSLLLSEQYF
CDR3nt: TGTGCCAGCAGCCTTCTTCTGTCCGAGCAGTACTTC

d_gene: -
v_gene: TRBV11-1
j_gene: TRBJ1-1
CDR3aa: CASSSDTEAFF
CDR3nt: TGTGCCAGCAGCTCTGACACTGAAGCTTTCTTT

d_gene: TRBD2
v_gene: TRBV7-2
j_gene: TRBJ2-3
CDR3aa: CASSTLRGVTDTQYF
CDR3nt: TGTGCCAGCAGCACTCTGCGGGGGGTGACAGATACGCAGTATTTT

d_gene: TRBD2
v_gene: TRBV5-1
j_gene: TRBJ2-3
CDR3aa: CASSSGGSASTDTQYF
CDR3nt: TGCGCCAGCAGTAGCGGGGGGTCCGCTAGCACAGATACGCAGTATTTT

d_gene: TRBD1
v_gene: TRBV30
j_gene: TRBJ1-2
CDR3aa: CAWSVGQGADGYTF
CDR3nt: TGTGCCTGGAGTGTAGGACAGGGGGCTGACGGCTACACCTTC

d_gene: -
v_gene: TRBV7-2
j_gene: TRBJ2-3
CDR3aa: CASSLGGTSTDTQYF
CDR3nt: TGTGCCAGCAGCTTAGGGGGCACTAGCACAGATACGCAGTATTTT

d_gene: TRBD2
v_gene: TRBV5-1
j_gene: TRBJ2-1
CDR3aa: CASRHGGAKSEQFF
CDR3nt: TGCGCCAGCAGACACGGGGGGGCCAAGAGTGAGCAGTTCTTC

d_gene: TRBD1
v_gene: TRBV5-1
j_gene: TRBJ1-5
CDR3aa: CASSHGTGDQPQHF
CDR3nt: TGCGCCAGCAGCCACGGGACAGGAGATCAGCCCCAGCATTTT